The text below deals with one T cell receptor beta chain. Its antigen remains unknown. These data are taken from a study of T cell responses to AZD1222 COVID-19 vaccine. Here immunoSEQ multiplex PCR was the method, and the copy in TCRdb shows in-frame clones only, minus some. The repertoire holds 150,000 or so clones, 70% to 90% seen once, with 5.5% in the top ten. Study-wide results and caveats: Donors skewed white British and female; clonal diversity was possibly underestimated. Spike-specific TCR breadth and depth went up after people got two AZD1222 doses.

CDR3 length equals 12 residues. Germline V gene sequence: CDR1 MNHNY, CDR2 SVGAGI (reference sequence). Trimming took off 7 bases at V and 8 bases at J, with 14 bases between the two ends. The sequences come from peripheral blood, collected on day 0 of MenACWY control vaccination. V and J are TRBV6-6 and TRBJ1-2, with no clear D. The receptor was isolated from an adult in good health. The CDR3 DNA is TGTGCCAGCAAGGGTCCTAAAGCGGGCTACACCTTC. Its translation is CASKGPKAGYTF.